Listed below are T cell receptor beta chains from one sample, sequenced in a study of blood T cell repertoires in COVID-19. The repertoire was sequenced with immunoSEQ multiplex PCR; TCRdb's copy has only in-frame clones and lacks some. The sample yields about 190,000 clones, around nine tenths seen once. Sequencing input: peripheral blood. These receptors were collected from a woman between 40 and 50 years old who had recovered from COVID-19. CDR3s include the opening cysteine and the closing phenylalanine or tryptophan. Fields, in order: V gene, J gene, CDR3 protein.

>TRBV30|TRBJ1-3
CAWAGLVNSGNTIYF
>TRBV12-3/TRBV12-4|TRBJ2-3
CASSPVSTDTQYF
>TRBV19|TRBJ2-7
CASSTGQGPTYEQYF
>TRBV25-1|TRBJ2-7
CASSEYQDMFYEQYF
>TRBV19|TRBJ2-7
CASSIAPGQIYEQYF
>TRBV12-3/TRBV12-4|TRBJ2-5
CASSLVQETQYF
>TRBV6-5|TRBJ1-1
CASSNAGSMNTEAFF
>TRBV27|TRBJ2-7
CASSYRGGDSTYEQYF
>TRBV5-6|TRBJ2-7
CASSPGDTYEQYF
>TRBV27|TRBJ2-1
CASSLSAGGHNEQFF
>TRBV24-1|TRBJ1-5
CATSSGGDQPQHF
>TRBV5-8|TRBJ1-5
CASSPSDRESQPQHF
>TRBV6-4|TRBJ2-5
CASSLSGQVQETQYF
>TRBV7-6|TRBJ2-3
CASSQRTSGVVPTQYF
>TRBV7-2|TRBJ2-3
CASWELAETPDTQYF
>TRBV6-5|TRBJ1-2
CASSPGTGVNGYTF
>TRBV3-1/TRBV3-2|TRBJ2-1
CASSQTAEEFF